The 22 T cell receptor beta chains reported below all come from one sample, sequenced in a study of T cell responses to AZD1222 COVID-19 vaccine. Some clones are missing from TCRdb's copy, which holds only in-frame ones; the method was immunoSEQ multiplex PCR. The sample shows about 83,000 clones, about 84% of them seen only once. This specimen was peripheral blood, taken on day 0 of AZD1222 vaccination. The receptors come from an adult in good health.

The V gene is TRBV4-3, the J gene TRBJ2-4; D may be TRBD2 (6 bases). Germline loops: CDR1 LGHNA, CDR2 YSLEER. The CDR3 runs to 18 residues. Trimming took 0 bases from V and 4 from J, leaving 19 bases between them. CDR3 sequence (DNA): TGCGCCAGCAGCCAAGATTCACCCCGGACGGGAGCTAAAAACATTCAGTACTTC. It translates to CASSQDSPRTGAKNIQYF.

This sequence joins TRBV3-1 (or the pseudogene TRBV3-2) and TRBJ1-4; D gene unclear. Between the trimmed V and J ends, which lost 0 bases and 9 bases, there was a span of 11 bases. Per germline, CDR1 LGHDT and CDR2 YNNKEL (reference sequence). The CDR3 has 14 amino acids. For the CDR3, the DNA is TGTGCCAGCAGCCAAGAGGGCGTGGGGAAAAAACTGTTTTTT. Protein: CASSQEGVGKKLFF.

The table lists this clone with a few counts. The V and J genes are TRBV7-9 and TRBJ1-1; perhaps TRBD1 as D (6 bases). CDR1 is SEHNR and CDR2 is FQNEAQ in the germline V gene (reference sequence). Trimming stripped 5 bases from V and 1 base from J, with 14 bases between. This CDR3 region has 15 residues. The CDR3: CASSRSGAGNTEAFF. In nucleotides, the CDR3 is TGTGCCAGCAGCCGATCGGGGGCCGGGAACACTGAAGCTTTCTTT.

The V call is TRBV5-1, the J call TRBJ1-2; D gene unclear. The CDR3 totals 13 residues. Looked up from germline, CDR1 is SGHRS and CDR2 is YFSETQ. V lost 0 bases and J 2 bases, leaving 5 bases between the germline ends. The CDR3: CASSLVGNYGYTF. In nucleotides, the CDR3 is TGCGCCAGCAGCTTGGTAGGGAACTATGGCTACACCTTC.

The chain recombines TRBV27 with TRBJ1-3, with 9 bases lining up with TRBD1. Germline CDR1 and CDR2: MNHEY and SMNVEV (reference sequence). Germline trimming cut 5 bases from V and 3 bases from J; bases unmatched to any gene: 5. The CDR3 covers 15 residues. For the CDR3, the DNA is TGTGCCAGCAGTCTACGGACAGGGGTTGGAAACACCATATATTTT. Protein: CASSLRTGVGNTIYF.

This clone was recorded a few times. This chain connects TRBV7-8 to TRBJ1-2, with 8 bases that match TRBD1. The germline V gene encodes CDR1 SGHVS and CDR2 FQNEAQ. This CDR3 has 14 residues. The trim removed 5 bases at V and 4 bases at J, leaving 6 bases unmatched. CDR3 DNA: TGTGCCAGCAGCCCAGGACAGGGCGGCTATGGCTACACCTTC. Its translation is CASSPGQGGYGYTF.

The chain employs TRBV9 and TRBJ2-3, with D perhaps matching TRBD2 (5 bases). Germline lookup yields CDR1 SGDLS and CDR2 YYNGEE. This CDR3 has 16 residues. The ends were cut back, 1 base at V and 0 bases at J, with 12 bases in the middle. The CDR3: CASSVSGSTSTDTQYF. In DNA, the CDR3 is TGTGCCAGCAGCGTATCGGGGAGTACTAGCACAGATACGCAGTATTTT.

The genes are TRBV25-1 and TRBJ1-4, with D unresolved. The length of the CDR3 is 15 residues. The germline gives CDR1 MGHDK, CDR2 SYGVNS. V shed 1 base and J shed 5 bases, with 11 bases lying between them. The CDR3 region is CASSEWEEYNEKLFF. The CDR3 DNA sequence: TGTGCCAGCAGTGAATGGGAGGAATACAATGAAAAACTGTTTTTT.

The gene calls are TRBV30 and TRBJ1-1; D is undetermined. The length of the CDR3 is 12 residues. V was pared by 3 bases and J by 6 bases, with 11 bases between. Per the germline V gene, CDR1 is GTSNPN and CDR2 is SVGIG (reference sequence). The chain's CDR3 is CAWSIRFAEAFF. The DNA for the CDR3 is TGTGCCTGGAGCATTAGGTTCGCTGAAGCTTTCTTT.

The CDR3 sequence is CASSLAGLGSYNEQFF. The CDR3 bases are TGTGCCAGCAGCCTTGCCGGACTAGGGTCCTACAATGAGCAGTTCTTC. V and J are TRBV13 and TRBJ2-1; 7 positions match TRBD2. After removal of 5 bases from V and 1 base from J, the junction contained 8 bases not matched to a gene. Germline V gene lookup returns CDR1 PRHDT and CDR2 FYEKMQ (reference sequence). This CDR3 is built from 16 residues.

The V gene is TRBV6-5, the J gene TRBJ1-5; D is uncertain. V lost 6 bases, J lost 0 bases, and 9 bases lay in between. The CDR3 totals 14 residues. CDR1 and CDR2 (germline): MNHEY, SVGAGI. The CDR3 spells CASRTRNSNQPQHF. The CDR3 nucleotides are TGTGCCAGCAGAACACGTAATAGCAATCAGCCCCAGCATTTT.

This chain uses TRBV10-2 with TRBJ2-3; 9 positions agree with TRBD2. Germline V gene sequence: CDR1 WSHSY, CDR2 SAAADI. The V segment lost 6 bases and the J segment 1 base; nucleotides outside the gene matches: 11. This CDR3 comprises 17 residues. DNA for the CDR3: TGCGCCAGCAGGGGTGGCGGGGGGGGGCGAGGCACAGATACGCAGTATTTT. This codes for CASRGGGGGRGTDTQYF.

As DNA, the CDR3 is TGCGCCAGCAGCACGGGGACAGGGTATATAGAGCAGTACTTC. It encodes CASSTGTGYIEQYF. The chain carries TRBV5-1 and TRBJ2-7; 9 nucleotides line up with TRBD1. CDR1 and CDR2 from the germline V gene are SGHRS and YFSETQ. CDR3 length: 14 amino acids. Trimming cost V 4 bases and J 7 bases; bases outside gene matches: 9.

The J gene is TRBJ2-2, the V gene TRBV28; tentative D call: TRBD2 (5 bases). Between the trimmed V and J ends, which lost 8 bases and 0 bases, there was a span of 16 bases. This CDR3 contains 16 residues. Germline V gene data show CDR1 as MDHEN and CDR2 as SYDVKM. The CDR3 coding sequence is TGTGCCAGCGCCTGGAGAGGAGGCCCGAACACCGGGGAGCTGTTTTTT. Amino acid sequence: CASAWRGGPNTGELFF. The variable domain in full, completed from reference TRBV28 and TRBJ2-2, reads DVKVTQSSRYLVKRTGEKVFLECVQDMDHENMFWYRQDPGLGLRLIYFSYDVKMKEKGDIPEGYSVSREKKERFSLILESASTNQTSMYLCASAWRGGPNTGELFFGEGSRLTVL.

V and J are TRBV6-5 and TRBJ2-5; 7 positions agree with TRBD1. The V and J ends lost 5 bases and 1 base, in that order; junction bases with no gene match: 4. The CDR3 is made up of 14 amino acids. Germline values: CDR1 MNHEY, CDR2 SVGAGI. The DNA for the CDR3 is TGTGCCAGCAGTCGACAGGGTTTCCAAGAGACCCAGTACTTC. Its protein product is CASSRQGFQETQYF.

The chain couples TRBV4-1 to TRBJ2-3, with 9 nucleotides matching TRBD2. J was trimmed by 2 bases and V by 0 bases; bases with no gene match: 9. From germline, CDR1 is MGHRA and CDR2 YSYEKL. The CDR3 is 18 amino acids. The CDR3 coding sequence is TGCGCCAGCAGCCAAGATCCGACCGCGGGGGGGTTCACAGATACGCAGTATTTT. Protein: CASSQDPTAGGFTDTQYF.

In regard to this clone: Compared with germline, one end of the junction differs, possibly owing to a read error. The gene calls are TRBV18 and TRBJ2-3; 9 positions match TRBD1. CDR1 and CDR2 (germline): KGHSH, LQKENI. CDR3 size: 17 residues. CDR3 amino acids: CASSPPSPGQGTDTQYF. The CDR3 DNA follows: TGTGCCAGCTCGCCACCCTCCCCGGGACAGGGAACAGATACGCAGTATTTT.

The genes are TRBV5-1 and TRBJ2-2; the D is unclear. V lost 2 bases, J lost 1 base, and 9 bases lay in between. Germline CDR1 and CDR2: SGHRS and YFSETQ. This CDR3 is 15 amino acids long. For the CDR3, the DNA is TGCGCCAGCAGCTTAATCCCAGGGAACACCGGGGAGCTGTTTTTT. Its translation is CASSLIPGNTGELFF.

The CDR3 sequence: CASSQETGGSLYEQYF. In nucleotides, the CDR3 is TGTGCCAGCAGCCAAGAAACAGGGGGTTCCCTCTACGAGCAGTACTTC. The V gene is TRBV3-1 (or the pseudogene TRBV3-2), the J gene TRBJ2-7; 8 bases fit TRBD1. The CDR3 has 16 residues. Germline CDR1 and CDR2: LGHDT and YNNKEL (reference sequence). The V and J ends lost 0 bases and 3 bases, in that order; junction bases with no gene match: 7.

In this sample, this clone turned up once. This chain links TRBV19 with TRBJ1-2; 7 nucleotides agree with TRBD1. Germline V CDR1 and CDR2: LNHDA, SQIVND (reference sequence). V lost 5 bases and J lost 4; bases outside the gene matches: 7. The length of the CDR3 is 14 residues. CDR3 region: CASSPPDRVYGYTF. CDR3 in DNA: TGTGCCAGTAGTCCTCCCGACAGGGTCTATGGCTACACCTTC.

This clone was detected only a few times. A junction boundary mismatches the germline segment, possibly from a read error. This chain connects TRBV7-7 to TRBJ2-2; 8 bases align to TRBD2. The CDR3 spans 17 residues. Germline V gene lookup returns CDR1 SSHAT and CDR2 FNYEAQ (reference sequence). This CDR3 reads CASSERLVAGNTGELFF. The DNA of the CDR3 is TGTGCTAGCAGCGAACGCCTGGTAGCGGGAAACACCGGGGAGCTGTTTTTT.

The chain uses TRBV5-1 and TRBJ1-5; D is perhaps TRBD1 (6 bases). The V and J ends lost 4 bases and 0 bases respectively, with 20 bases between them. The CDR3 is 18 residues long. Germline V lookup: CDR1 SGHRS, CDR2 YFSETQ. The CDR3 DNA sequence: TGCGCCAGCAGCCCCGTTATGACAGGACATCATAGCAATCAGCCCCAGCATTTT. Protein sequence: CASSPVMTGHHSNQPQHF.